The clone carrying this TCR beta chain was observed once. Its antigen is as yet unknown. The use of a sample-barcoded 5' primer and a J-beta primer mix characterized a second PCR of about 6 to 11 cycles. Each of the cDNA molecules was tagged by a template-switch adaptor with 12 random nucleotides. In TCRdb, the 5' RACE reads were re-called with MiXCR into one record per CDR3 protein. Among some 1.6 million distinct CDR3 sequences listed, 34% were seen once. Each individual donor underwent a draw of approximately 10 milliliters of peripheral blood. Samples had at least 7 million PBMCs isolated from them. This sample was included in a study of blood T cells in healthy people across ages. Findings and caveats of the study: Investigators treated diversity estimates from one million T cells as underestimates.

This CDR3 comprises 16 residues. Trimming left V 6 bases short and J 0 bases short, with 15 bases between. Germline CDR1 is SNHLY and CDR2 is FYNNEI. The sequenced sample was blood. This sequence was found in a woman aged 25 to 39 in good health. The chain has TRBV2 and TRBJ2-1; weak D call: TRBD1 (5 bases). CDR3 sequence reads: CASRDTQTSSYNEQFF. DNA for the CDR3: TGTGCCAGCAGGGACACTCAGACGAGCTCCTACAATGAGCAGTTCTTC.